The clone carrying this T cell receptor beta chain was seen once. Its antigen is undetermined. This sample is part of a study of cytomegalovirus exposure and HLA in healthy donors. Trimming removed 6 bases from V and 6 bases from J, with 18 bases in between. The CDR3 contains 15 residues. Germline values: CDR1 LGHNT, CDR2 FRNRAP. Study outcomes and limitations: In the analysis, some V segments, TRBV6-2 and TRBV6-3 included, were excluded as indistinguishable. Per a later analysis, HLA-associated TCR beta chains showed more clonal expansion than other, equally common TCR beta chains.

13 Jbeta primers and 60 Vbeta primers were used for the PCR. The assay was immunoSEQ multiplex PCR, and TCRdb's table has in-frame clones only and misses some. The sample includes around 94,000 clones, over 70% seen only once; the top ten take approximately 4.4%. The sequence was obtained from a woman in her thirties or forties in good health and CMV-seronegative. Sequencing was done on a sample of PBMCs. V usage is TRBV12-5 and J usage is TRBJ1-5, with D possibly being TRBD1 (6 bases). The chain's CDR3 is CASGPGQSLGQPQHF. The CDR3 DNA reads TGTGCTAGTGGACCTGGACAGTCATTGGGTCAGCCCCAGCATTTT.